The 8 T cell receptor beta chains below all came from one sample that was sequenced in a study of blood T cell repertoires in COVID-19. TCRdb's copy holds only in-frame clones and misses some; the assay was immunoSEQ multiplex PCR. Of 180,000 or so clones in the sample, roughly four fifths were seen once. The sequenced material came from PBMCs or T cells enriched from blood (not recorded which). The source of these receptors is a man aged 40-49 years who had recovered from COVID-19.

The chain combines TRBV7-2 with TRBJ1-2; D gene uncertain. Per the germline V gene, CDR1 is SGHTA and CDR2 is FQGNSA. V shed 1 base and J shed 4 bases, with 7 bases lying between them. The CDR3 loop spans 13 amino acids. The CDR3 nucleotides are TGTGCCAGCAGCTTAGTCTCTATCTATGGCTACACCTTC. Protein product: CASSLVSIYGYTF.

V and J are TRBV5-6 and TRBJ2-5, with D tentatively TRBD1 (6 bases). V was pared by 0 bases and J by 5 bases, with 8 bases between. There are 13 residues in the CDR3. Germline values: CDR1 SGHDT, CDR2 YYEEEE. Here the CDR3 DNA reads TGTGCCAGCAGCTTGGGGCAGGGGGAGACCCAGTACTTC. This sequence encodes CASSLGQGETQYF.

V is TRBV5-1 and J is TRBJ1-4, with 10 bases identical to TRBD1. The V gene's germline CDR1 is SGHRS and CDR2 YFSETQ. The CDR3 runs 17 residues. J lost 6 bases, V lost 2 bases, and 10 bases had no gene match. The CDR3 reads CASSFKTGGWCDEKLFF. The DNA for the CDR3 is TGCGCCAGCAGCTTCAAGACAGGGGGCTGGTGTGATGAAAAACTGTTTTTT.

This chain uses TRBV7-9 with TRBJ2-1; D is possibly TRBD2 (5 bases). Trimming shortened V by 5 bases and J by 9 bases, and 14 bases separated the two germline ends. Germline V gives CDR1 SEHNR, CDR2 FQNEAQ (reference sequence). The CDR3 consists of 13 residues. CDR3 amino acids: CASSPQTTREQFF. CDR3 nucleotides: TGTGCCAGCAGCCCCCAGACTACCCGTGAGCAGTTCTTC.

The chain couples TRBV2 to TRBJ2-2; 11 nucleotides align to TRBD1. The length of the CDR3 is 16 residues. V gave up 6 bases and J gave up 15 bases; unmatched junction bases: 18. Per germline, CDR1 SNHLY and CDR2 FYNNEI. CDR3 amino acids: CASRPIHGTGGFLMFF. The CDR3 nucleotides are TGTGCCAGCAGACCCATTCACGGGACAGGGGGTTTTTTGATGTTTTTT.

V usage is TRBV19 and J usage is TRBJ2-1; D not certain. Germline V lookup: CDR1 LNHDA, CDR2 SQIVND (reference sequence). The length of the CDR3 is 13 residues. V was shortened by 8 bases and J by 9 bases, with 17 bases between the two germline ends. The CDR3 coding sequence is TGTGCCAGTGGAGAGTATGGAGCTACTGAGCAGTTCTTC. The encoded protein is CASGEYGATEQFF. The complete variable domain, with remaining parts taken from reference TRBV19 and TRBJ2-1, reads DGGITQSPKYLFRKEGQNVTLSCEQNLNHDAMYWYRQDPGQGLRLIYYSQIVNDFQKGDIAEGYSVSREKKESFPLTVTSAQKNPTAFYLCASGEYGATEQFFGPGTRLTVL.

The chain uses TRBV9 and TRBJ1-6; the D gene is possibly TRBD1 (5 bases). Germline values: CDR1 SGDLS, CDR2 YYNGEE. The CDR3 sequence is 13 residues long. Trimming took 4 bases from V and 7 from J, leaving 9 bases between them. CDR3 DNA sequence: TGTGCCAGCAGCAGGGCAGGGAATTCACCCCTCCACTTT. This encodes CASSRAGNSPLHF.

V usage is TRBV10-3 and J usage is TRBJ1-1; D gene unclear. V dropped 6 bases and J dropped 1 base, with 6 bases sitting between them. The CDR3 runs to 12 residues. Looked up from germline, CDR1 is ENHRY and CDR2 is SYGVKD. This CDR3 reads CAIRRENTEAFF. CDR3 DNA: TGTGCCATCAGGCGGGAGAACACTGAAGCTTTCTTT.